This T cell receptor beta chain was found in a study of identical twins. Study results and caveats: Partial confounding of zero-insertion analyses by invariant MAIT and iNKT cells was possible. Twin-shared out-of-frame alpha sequences showed excess low generation probability.

Template switching introduced a universal primer site, and the cDNA bore unique molecular identifiers. TCRdb reanalysed the 5' RACE reads using MiXCR and keeps one entry per CDR3 protein. Of 350,000 to 450,000 distinct CDR3 sequences in the sample, around 20% are singletons; the top ten hold approximately 12%. Comments on this clonotype: Its target is unknown.

Germline V gene lookup returns CDR1 SGHTA and CDR2 FQGNSA. The ends were cut back, 4 bases at V and 5 bases at J, with 11 bases in the middle. The CDR3 sequence is 13 residues long. The rearrangement links TRBV7-2 to TRBJ2-5, with D possibly matching TRBD1 (5 bases). Sequencing was carried out using naive T cells sorted from blood. This TCR derives from a middle-aged man in good health. CDR3 amino acids: CASSSQESETQYF. DNA for the CDR3: TGTGCCAGCAGCTCACAGGAATCCGAGACCCAGTACTTC.